This is a list of T cell receptor beta chains from one sample in a study of blood T cells in healthy people across ages. TCRdb itself ran the 5' RACE reads through MiXCR, one entry per CDR3 protein. The table records 550,000 to 650,000 distinct CDR3 sequences, about 30% of them present only once. The sequencing input was blood. Receptors originate from a woman of 80 years or more in good health. The CDR3 runs from the conserved cysteine through the conserved F or W.

length | V | CDR3
15 | TRBV18 | CASSPPGIAKNIQYF
18 | TRBV20-1 | CSATHMTGGAAGANVLTF
15 | TRBV20-1 | CSAPDRGRLNTEAFF
15 | TRBV7-2 | CASSLFISSNQPQHF
13 | TRBV5-8 | CASQIDRSYEQYF
14 | TRBV6-1 | CASSPGWLSYEQYF
15 | TRBV5-1 | CASSWGASGNTEAFF
14 | TRBV7-2 | CASSFRDSYNEQFF
15 | TRBV10-2 | CASSDPGRMQETQYF
17 | TRBV5-1 | CASSLVVTLGANTEAFF
13 | TRBV12-3/TRBV12-4 | CASSLGRNEKLFF
14 | TRBV11-2 | CASSLAGRYNEQFF
15 | TRBV20-1 | CSAGRVASGTDTQYF
15 | TRBV20-1 | CSARDSSGNHETQYF
12 | TRBV29-1 | CSVEKSTGSEFF
14 | TRBV10-2 | CASSELGGSHEQYF
10 | TRBV7-2 | CASSRTSAFF
14 | TRBV2 | CASRDGLVTDTQYF
15 | TRBV20-1 | CSAIRDIRVGEKLFF
15 | TRBV3-1 | CASSPLRGGYNEQYF
17 | TRBV20-1 | CSAHGLAGRSSYNEQYF
18 | TRBV5-5 | CASSLAQGGYSGANVLTF
13 | TRBV5-1 | CASSLDVEDEQYF
18 | TRBV7-3 | CASSLTGDRQGRSYGYTF
15 | TRBV20-1 | CSARDSTVAGTEAFF
13 | TRBV29-1 | CSVDRGRSDTQYF
17 | TRBV5-1 | CASSPRTSGGAYNEQFF
14 | TRBV5-4 | CASIPYGANNEQFF
12 | TRBV3-1 | CASSQGEARQFF
15 | TRBV11-3 | CASSSSRASYNEQFF
15 | TRBV5-6 | CASSFSDRRDSPLHF
14 | TRBV5-8 | CASSPGIRGETQYF
15 | TRBV2 | CASLKDGGRGNEQFF
15 | TRBV6-6 | CASSSLPANTDTQYF
16 | TRBV11-2 | CASSWTSGRETDTQYF
15 | TRBV30 | CAWTGRILMNTEAFF
15 | TRBV9 | CASSVDLPGSYGYTF
14 | TRBV6-1 | CASEGAGPLSALHF
14 | TRBV20-1 | CSARVRGSQETQYF
15 | TRBV27 | CASSQLRDRDEKLFF
16 | TRBV3-1 | CASSQGFARFSDTQYF
16 | TRBV10-3 | CAISGRGPSSYNEQFF
13 | TRBV20-1 | CSARVVLNTEAFF
16 | TRBV2 | CASSEVGLPLKDTQYF
16 | TRBV11-2 | CASSVTGTSGGNEQFF
14 | TRBV7-2 | CASTRAGTAYEQYF
14 | TRBV19 | CASSIRKQAYGYTF
15 | TRBV14 | CASRPSTGRSSEAFF
14 | TRBV7-3 | CASSRDRSYNEQFF
15 | TRBV7-2 | CASSLAESRTDTQYF
14 | TRBV20-1 | CSATTSGGPYEQYF
13 | TRBV10-3 | CATLGTGENEQYF
15 | TRBV5-5 | CASSLLGQGVYEQYF
14 | TRBV28 | CASTSQGAGTEAFF
17 | TRBV11-2 | CASSLLGLGSSYNEQFF
14 | TRBV5-4 | CASSSGGPRDEQYF
14 | TRBV15 | CATSSLGNRETQYF